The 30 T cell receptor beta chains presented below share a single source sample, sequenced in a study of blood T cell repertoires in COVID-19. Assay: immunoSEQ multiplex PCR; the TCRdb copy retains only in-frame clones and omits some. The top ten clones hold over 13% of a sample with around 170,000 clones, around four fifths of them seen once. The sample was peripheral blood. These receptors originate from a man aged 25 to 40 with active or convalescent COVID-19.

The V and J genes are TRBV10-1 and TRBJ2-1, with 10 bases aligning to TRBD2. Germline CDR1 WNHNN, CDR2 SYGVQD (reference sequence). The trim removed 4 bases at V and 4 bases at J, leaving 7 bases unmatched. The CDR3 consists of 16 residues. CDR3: CASSGKREGPYNEQFF. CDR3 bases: TGCGCCAGCAGTGGGAAGCGGGAGGGCCCGTACAATGAGCAGTTCTTC.

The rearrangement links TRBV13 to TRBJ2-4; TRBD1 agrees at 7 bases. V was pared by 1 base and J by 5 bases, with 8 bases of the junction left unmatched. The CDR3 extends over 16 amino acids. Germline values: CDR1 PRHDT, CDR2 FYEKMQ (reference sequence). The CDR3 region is CASSLEATGVENIQYF. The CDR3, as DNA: TGTGCCAGCAGCTTAGAGGCAACAGGGGTGGAAAACATTCAGTACTTC.

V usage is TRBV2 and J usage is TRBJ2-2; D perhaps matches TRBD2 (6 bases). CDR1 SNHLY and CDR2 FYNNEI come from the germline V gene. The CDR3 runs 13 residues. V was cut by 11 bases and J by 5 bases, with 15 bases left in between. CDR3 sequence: CAGYGGGTGELFF. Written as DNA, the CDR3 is TGTGCCGGATACGGGGGTGGTACCGGGGAGCTGTTTTTT.

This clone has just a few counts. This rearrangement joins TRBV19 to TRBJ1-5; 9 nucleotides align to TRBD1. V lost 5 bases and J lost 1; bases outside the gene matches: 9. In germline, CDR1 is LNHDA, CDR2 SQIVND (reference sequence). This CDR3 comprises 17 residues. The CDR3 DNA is TGTGCCAGTAGTGGGCCACAGGGGGCATCGAGCAATCAGCCCCAGCATTTT. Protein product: CASSGPQGASSNQPQHF.

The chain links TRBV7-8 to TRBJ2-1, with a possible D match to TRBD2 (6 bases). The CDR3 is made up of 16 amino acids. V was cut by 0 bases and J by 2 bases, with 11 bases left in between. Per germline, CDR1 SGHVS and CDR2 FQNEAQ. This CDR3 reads CASSLAVGLTYNEQFF. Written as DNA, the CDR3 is TGTGCCAGCAGCTTAGCCGTGGGACTCACCTACAATGAGCAGTTCTTC. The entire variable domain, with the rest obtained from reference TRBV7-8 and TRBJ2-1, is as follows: GAGVSQSPRYKVAKRGQDVALRCDPISGHVSLFWYQQALGQGPEFLTYFQNEAQLDKSGLPSDRFFAERPEGSVSTLKIQRTQQEDSAVYLCASSLAVGLTYNEQFFGPGTRLTVL.

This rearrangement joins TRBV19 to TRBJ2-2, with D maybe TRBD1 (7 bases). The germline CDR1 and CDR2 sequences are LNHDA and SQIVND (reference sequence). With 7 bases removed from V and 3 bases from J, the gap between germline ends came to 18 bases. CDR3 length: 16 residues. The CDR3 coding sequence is TGTGCCAGTATCCATACTGGGGGGACAGACACCGGGGAGCTGTTTTTT. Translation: CASIHTGGTDTGELFF.

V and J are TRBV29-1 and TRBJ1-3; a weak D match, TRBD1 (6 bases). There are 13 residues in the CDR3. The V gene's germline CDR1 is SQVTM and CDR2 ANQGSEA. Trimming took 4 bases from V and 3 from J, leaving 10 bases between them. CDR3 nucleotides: TGCAGCGTTGGGGACACCTATGGAAACACCATATATTTT. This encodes CSVGDTYGNTIYF.

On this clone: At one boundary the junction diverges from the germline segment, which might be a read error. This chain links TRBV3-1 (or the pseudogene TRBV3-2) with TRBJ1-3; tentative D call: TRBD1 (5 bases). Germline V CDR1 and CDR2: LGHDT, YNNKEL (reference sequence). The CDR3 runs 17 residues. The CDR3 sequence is CASSQDRGIHPGNTIYF. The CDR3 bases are TGTGCCAGCAGTCAAGATAGGGGCATCCACCCTGGAAACACCATATATTTT.

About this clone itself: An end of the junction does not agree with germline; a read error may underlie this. This CDR3 reads CATSDGTELTGELFF. CDR3 nucleotides: TGTGCGACCAGTGATGGGACAGAGCTCACCGGGGAGCTGTTTTTT. The V call is TRBV24-1, the J call TRBJ2-2, with 7 nucleotides matching TRBD1. The CDR3 spans 15 residues. The germline V gene has CDR1 KGHDR and CDR2 SFDVKD.

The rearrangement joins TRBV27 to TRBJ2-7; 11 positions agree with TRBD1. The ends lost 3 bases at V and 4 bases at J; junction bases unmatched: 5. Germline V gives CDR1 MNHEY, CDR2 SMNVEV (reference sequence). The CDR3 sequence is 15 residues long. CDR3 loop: CASSFSGTGGYEQYF. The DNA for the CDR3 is TGTGCCAGCAGTTTTTCCGGGACAGGGGGATACGAGCAGTACTTC.

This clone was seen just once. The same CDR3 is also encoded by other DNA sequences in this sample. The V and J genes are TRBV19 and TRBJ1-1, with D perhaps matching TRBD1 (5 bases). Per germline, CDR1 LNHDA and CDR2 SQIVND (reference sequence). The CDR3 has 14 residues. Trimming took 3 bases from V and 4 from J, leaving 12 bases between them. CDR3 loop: CASSIRGEATEAFF. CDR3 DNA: TGTGCCAGTAGTATCAGAGGGGAGGCCACTGAAGCTTTCTTT.

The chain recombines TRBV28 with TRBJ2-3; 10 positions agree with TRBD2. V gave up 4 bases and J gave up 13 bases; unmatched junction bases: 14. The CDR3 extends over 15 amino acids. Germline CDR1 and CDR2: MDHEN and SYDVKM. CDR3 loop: CASSSLAGAGGAEYF. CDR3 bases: TGTGCCAGCAGTTCTCTAGCGGGGGCCGGTGGCGCCGAGTATTTT.

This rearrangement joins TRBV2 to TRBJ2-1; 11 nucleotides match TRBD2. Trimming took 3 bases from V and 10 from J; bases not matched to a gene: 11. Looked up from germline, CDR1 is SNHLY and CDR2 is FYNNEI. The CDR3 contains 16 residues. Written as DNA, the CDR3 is TGTGCCAGCAGTGATTTGGGGACTAGCGGTGTAAGGGAGCAGTTCTTC. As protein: CASSDLGTSGVREQFF.

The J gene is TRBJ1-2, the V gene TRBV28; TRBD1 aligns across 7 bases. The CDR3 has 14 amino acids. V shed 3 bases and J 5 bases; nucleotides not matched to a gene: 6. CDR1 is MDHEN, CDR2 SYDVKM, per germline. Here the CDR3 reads CASSFEGANYGYTF. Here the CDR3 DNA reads TGTGCCAGCAGTTTCGAGGGGGCGAATTATGGCTACACCTTC.

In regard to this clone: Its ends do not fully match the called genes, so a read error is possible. CDR3 residues: CASRRTGGNPEAFF. Written as DNA, the CDR3 is TGTGCCAGCAGAAGGACAGGGGGGAACCCTGAAGCTTTCTTT. The chain is built from TRBV14 and TRBJ1-1, with 10 bases matching TRBD1. The CDR3 has 14 amino acids. Per germline, CDR1 SGHDN and CDR2 FVKESK. Variable domain in full (rest from reference TRBV14 and TRBJ1-1): EAGVTQFPSHSVIEKGQTVTLRCDPISGHDNLYWYRRVMGKEIKFLLHFVKESKQDESGMPNNRFLAERTGGTYSTLKVQPAELEDSGVYFCASRRTGGNPEAFFGQGTRLTVV.

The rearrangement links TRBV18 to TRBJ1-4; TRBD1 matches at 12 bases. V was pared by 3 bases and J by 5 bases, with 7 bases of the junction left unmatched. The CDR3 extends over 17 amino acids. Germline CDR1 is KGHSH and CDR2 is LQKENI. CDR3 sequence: CASSPPGQGAGNEKLFF. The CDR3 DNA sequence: TGTGCCAGCTCACCGCCGGGACAGGGGGCGGGGAATGAAAAACTGTTTTTT.

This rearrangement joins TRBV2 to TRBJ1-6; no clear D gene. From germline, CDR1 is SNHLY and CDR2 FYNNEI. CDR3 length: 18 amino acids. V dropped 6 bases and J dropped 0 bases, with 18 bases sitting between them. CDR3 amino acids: CASRDPWGASSYNSPLHF. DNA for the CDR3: TGTGCCAGCAGGGATCCCTGGGGAGCGAGCTCCTATAATTCACCCCTCCACTTT.

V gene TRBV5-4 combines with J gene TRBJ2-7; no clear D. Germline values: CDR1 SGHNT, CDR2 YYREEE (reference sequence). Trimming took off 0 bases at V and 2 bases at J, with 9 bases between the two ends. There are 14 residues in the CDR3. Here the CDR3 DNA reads TGTGCCAGCAGCTTGGACAACAGAGCCTACGAGCAGTACGTC. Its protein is CASSLDNRAYEQYV.

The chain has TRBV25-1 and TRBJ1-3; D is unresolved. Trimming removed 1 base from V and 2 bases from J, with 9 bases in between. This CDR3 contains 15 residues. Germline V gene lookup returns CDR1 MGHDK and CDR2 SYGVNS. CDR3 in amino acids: CASSESAQPGNTIYF. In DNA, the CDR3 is TGTGCCAGCAGTGAATCCGCACAACCTGGAAACACCATATATTTT.

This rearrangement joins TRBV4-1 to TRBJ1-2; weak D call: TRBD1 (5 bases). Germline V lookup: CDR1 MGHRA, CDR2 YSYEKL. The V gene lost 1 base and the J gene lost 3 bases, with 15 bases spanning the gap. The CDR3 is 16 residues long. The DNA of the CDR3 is TGCGCCAGCAGCCAAGCTCTCCAGGGTGGTGACTATGGCTACACCTTC. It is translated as CASSQALQGGDYGYTF.

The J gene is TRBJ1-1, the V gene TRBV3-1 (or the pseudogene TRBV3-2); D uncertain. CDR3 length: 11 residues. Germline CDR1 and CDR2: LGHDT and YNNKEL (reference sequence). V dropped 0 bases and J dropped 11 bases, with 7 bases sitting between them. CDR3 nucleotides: TGTGCCAGCAGCCAAGAATCACGGGCTTTCTTT. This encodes CASSQESRAFF.

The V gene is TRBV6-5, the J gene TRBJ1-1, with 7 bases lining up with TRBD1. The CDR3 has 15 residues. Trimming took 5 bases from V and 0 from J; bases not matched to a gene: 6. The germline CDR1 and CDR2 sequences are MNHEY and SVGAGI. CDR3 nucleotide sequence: TGTGCCAGCAGTCCTATGACAGGGATGAACACTGAAGCTTTCTTT. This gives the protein CASSPMTGMNTEAFF.

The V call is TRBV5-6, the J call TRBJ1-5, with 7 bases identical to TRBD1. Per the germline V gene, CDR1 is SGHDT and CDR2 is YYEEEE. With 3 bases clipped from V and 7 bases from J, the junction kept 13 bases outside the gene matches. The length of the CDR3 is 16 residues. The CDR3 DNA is TGTGCCAGCAGCTCCGGGACAGATGATCACTTCCAGCCCCAGCATTTT. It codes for CASSSGTDDHFQPQHF. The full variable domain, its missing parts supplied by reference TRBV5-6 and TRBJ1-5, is DAGVTQSPTHLIKTRGQQVTLRCSPKSGHDTVSWYQQALGQGPQFIFQYYEEEERQRGNFPDRFSGHQFPNYSSELNVNALLLGDSALYLCASSSGTDDHFQPQHFGDGTRLSIL.

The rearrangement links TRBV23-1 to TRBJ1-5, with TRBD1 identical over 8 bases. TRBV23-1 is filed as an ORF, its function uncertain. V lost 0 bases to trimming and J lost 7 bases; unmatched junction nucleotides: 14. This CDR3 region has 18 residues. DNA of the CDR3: TGCGCCAGCAGTCAATCCGAGCCGGGACAGGCATTAACCCAGCCCCAGCATTTT. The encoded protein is CASSQSEPGQALTQPQHF.

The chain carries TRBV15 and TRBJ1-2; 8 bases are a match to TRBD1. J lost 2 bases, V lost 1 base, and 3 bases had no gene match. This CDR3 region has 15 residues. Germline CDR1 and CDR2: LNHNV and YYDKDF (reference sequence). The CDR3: CATSRVSGGNYGYTF. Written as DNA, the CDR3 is TGTGCCACCAGCAGAGTTTCAGGGGGCAACTATGGCTACACCTTC.

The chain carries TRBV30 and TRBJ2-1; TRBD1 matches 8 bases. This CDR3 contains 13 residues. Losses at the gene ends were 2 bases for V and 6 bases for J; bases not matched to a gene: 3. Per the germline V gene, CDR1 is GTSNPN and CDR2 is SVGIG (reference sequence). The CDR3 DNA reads TGTGCCTGGAGTAAGGGACAGGTCAATGAGCAGTTCTTC. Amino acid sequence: CAWSKGQVNEQFF.

The CDR3 nucleotides read TGCGCCAGCAGCCCTAAGATTTCGAGCCCCGTGGTTTACGAGCAGTACTTC. Translated, it gives CASSPKISSPVVYEQYF. The V call is TRBV4-3, the J call TRBJ2-7; D remains ambiguous. The germline CDR1 and CDR2 sequences are LGHNA and YSLEER. V was pared by 4 bases and J by 4 bases, with 23 bases between. CDR3 length: 17 residues.

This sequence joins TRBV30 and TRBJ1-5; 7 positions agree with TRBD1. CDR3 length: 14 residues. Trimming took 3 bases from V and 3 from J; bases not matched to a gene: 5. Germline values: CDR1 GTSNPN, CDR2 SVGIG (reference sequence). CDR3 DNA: TGTGCCTGGAGCTCCGGGACAGTCAATCAGCCCCAGCATTTT. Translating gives CAWSSGTVNQPQHF.

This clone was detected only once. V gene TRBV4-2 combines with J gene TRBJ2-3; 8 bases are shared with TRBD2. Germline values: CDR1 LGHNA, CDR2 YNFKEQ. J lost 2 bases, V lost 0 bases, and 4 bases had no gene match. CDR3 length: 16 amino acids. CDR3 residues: CASSQDPGGLTDTQYF. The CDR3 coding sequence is TGTGCCAGCAGCCAAGACCCGGGGGGGCTCACAGATACGCAGTATTTT.

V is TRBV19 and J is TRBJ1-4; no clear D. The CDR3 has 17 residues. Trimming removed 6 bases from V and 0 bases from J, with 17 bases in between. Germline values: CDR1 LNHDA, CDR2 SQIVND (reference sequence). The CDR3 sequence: CASRTTGLTATNEKLFF. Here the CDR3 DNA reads TGTGCCAGTAGGACCACTGGACTGACGGCAACTAATGAAAAACTGTTTTTT.